This T cell receptor beta chain was recovered during a study of Ad26.COV2.S vaccination and SARS-CoV-2 variants. Study results and caveats: Total responses of T cells may have been underestimated by the analyses of TCR breadth and depth.

The sample's treatment: about 20 received Ad26.COV2.S at low or high dose, single or two shots; five or six received placebo; per-sample allocation not given. Repertoires come from day 63 after the first vaccine or placebo injection. An adult of 18-55 years in Boston served as donor. The vaccine delivered Wuhan-strain SARS-CoV-2 spike through an Ad26 vector. Some clones are missing from TCRdb's copy, which holds only in-frame ones; the method was immunoSEQ multiplex PCR. Found here are approximately 240,000 clones, approximately 88% of them singletons; the top ten hold approximately 12%. Concerning this clone itself: Its antigen remains unidentified.

Germline lookup yields CDR1 KGHSH and CDR2 LQKENI. There are 15 residues in the CDR3. With 6 bases clipped from V and 2 bases from J, the junction kept 8 bases outside the gene matches. The chain is built from TRBV18 and TRBJ2-7; 9 bases match TRBD2. Material: peripheral blood, obtained in a trial of Ad26.COV2.S vaccine versus placebo. The sequence was collected from a person between 18 and 59 years old who received the Ad26.COV2.S COVID-19 vaccine or a placebo. The CDR3 loop is CASSPLSGGAYEQYF. As DNA, the CDR3 is TGTGCCAGCTCTCCGCTTAGCGGGGGAGCCTACGAGCAGTACTTC. Drawing the rest from reference TRBV18 and TRBJ2-7, the complete variable domain is NAGVMQNPRHLVRRRGQEARLRCSPMKGHSHVYWYRQLPEEGLKFMVYLQKENIIDESGMPKERFSAEFPKEGPSILRIQQVVRGDSAAYFCASSPLSGGAYEQYFGPGTRLTVT.